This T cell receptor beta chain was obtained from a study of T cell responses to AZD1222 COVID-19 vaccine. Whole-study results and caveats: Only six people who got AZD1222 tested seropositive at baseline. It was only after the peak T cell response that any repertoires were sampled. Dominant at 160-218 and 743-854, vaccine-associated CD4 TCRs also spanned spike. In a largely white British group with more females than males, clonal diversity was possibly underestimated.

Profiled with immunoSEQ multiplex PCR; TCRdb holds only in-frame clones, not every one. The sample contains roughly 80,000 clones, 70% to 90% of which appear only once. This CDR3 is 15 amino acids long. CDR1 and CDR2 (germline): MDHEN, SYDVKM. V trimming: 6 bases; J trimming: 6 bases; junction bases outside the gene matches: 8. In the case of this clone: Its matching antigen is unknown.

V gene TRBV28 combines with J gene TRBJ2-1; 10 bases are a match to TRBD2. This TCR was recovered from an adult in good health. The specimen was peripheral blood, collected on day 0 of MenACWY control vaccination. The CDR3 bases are TGTGCCAGCAGCCTCCAGCGGGAGGGCCTCAATGAGCAGTTCTTC. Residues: CASSLQREGLNEQFF.